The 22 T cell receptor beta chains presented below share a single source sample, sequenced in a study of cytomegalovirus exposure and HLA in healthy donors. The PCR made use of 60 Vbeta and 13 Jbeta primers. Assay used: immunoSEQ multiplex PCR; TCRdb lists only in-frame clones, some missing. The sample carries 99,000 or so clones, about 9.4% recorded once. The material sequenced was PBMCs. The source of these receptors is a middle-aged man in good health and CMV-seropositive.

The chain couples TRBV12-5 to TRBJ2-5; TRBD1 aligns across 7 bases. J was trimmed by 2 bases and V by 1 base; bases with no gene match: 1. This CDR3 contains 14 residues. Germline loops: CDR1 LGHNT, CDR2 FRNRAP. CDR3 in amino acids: CASGLGQGQETQYF. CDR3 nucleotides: TGTGCTAGTGGTTTGGGACAGGGTCAAGAGACCCAGTACTTC.

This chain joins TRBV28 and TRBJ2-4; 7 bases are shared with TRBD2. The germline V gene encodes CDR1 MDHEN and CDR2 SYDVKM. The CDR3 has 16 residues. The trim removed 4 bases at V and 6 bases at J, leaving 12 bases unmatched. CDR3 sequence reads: CASSYPRERERNIQYF. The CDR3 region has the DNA TGTGCCAGCAGTTACCCGAGGGAGCGGGAAAGAAACATTCAGTACTTC.

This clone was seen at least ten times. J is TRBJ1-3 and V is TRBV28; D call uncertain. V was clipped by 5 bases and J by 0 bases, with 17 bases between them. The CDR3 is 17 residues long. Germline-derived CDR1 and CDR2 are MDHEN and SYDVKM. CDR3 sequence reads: CASSSGQARFSGNTIYF. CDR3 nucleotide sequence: TGTGCCAGCAGTAGCGGCCAGGCAAGATTCTCTGGAAACACCATATATTTT.

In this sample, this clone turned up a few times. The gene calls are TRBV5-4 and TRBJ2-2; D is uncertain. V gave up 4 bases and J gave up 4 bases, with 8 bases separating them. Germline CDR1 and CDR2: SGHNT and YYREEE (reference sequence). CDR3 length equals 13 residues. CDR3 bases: TGTGCCAGCAGCGGAGTCTCCACCGGGGAGCTGTTTTTT. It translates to CASSGVSTGELFF.

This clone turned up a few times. CDR3 in DNA: TGCGCCAGCAGCTTTAGACCTGGCAGCGCTGGAAACACCATATATTTT. This sequence encodes CASSFRPGSAGNTIYF. The chain has TRBV5-1 and TRBJ1-3; D unresolved. The CDR3 spans 16 residues. The germline V gene has CDR1 SGHRS and CDR2 YFSETQ. V shed 2 bases and J shed 2 bases, with 14 bases lying between them.

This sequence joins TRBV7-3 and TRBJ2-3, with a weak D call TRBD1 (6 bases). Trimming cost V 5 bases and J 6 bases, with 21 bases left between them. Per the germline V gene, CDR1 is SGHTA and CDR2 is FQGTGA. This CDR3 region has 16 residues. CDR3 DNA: TGTGCCAGCAGCAGAACTACAGGGTTGGTGGGGGATACGCAGTATTTT. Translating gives CASSRTTGLVGDTQYF. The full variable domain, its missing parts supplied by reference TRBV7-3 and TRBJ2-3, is GAGVSQTPSNKVTEKGKYVELRCDPISGHTALYWYRQSLGQGPEFLIYFQGTGAADDSGLPNDRFFAVRPEGSVSTLKIQRTERGDSAVYLCASSRTTGLVGDTQYFGPGTRLTVL.

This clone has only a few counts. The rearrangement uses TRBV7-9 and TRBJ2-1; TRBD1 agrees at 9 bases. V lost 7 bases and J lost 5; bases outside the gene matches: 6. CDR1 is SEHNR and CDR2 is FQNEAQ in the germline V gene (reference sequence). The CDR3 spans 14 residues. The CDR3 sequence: CASTFRTGDNEQFF. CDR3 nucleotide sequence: TGTGCCAGCACTTTCAGGACAGGGGACAATGAGCAGTTCTTC.

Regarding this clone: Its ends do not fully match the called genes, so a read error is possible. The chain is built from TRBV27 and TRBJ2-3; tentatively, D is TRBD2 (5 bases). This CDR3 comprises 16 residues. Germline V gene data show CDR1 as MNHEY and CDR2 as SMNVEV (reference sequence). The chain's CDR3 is CASSLFGVPSTDAQYF. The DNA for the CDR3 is TGTGCCAGCAGTTTATTTGGGGTACCTAGCACAGATGCGCAGTATTTT.

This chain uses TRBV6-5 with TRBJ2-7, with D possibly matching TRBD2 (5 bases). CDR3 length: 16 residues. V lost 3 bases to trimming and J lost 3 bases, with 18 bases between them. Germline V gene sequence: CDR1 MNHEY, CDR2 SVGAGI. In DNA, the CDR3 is TGTGCCAGCAGTTATAATGCAGCCGGGGTTCACTACGAGCAGTACTTC. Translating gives CASSYNAAGVHYEQYF.

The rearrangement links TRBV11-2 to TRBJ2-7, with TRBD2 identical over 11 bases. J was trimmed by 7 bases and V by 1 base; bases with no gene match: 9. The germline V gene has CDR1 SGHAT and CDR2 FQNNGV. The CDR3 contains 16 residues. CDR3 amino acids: CASSLAWTSGLLEQYF. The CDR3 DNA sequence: TGTGCCAGCAGCTTAGCCTGGACTAGCGGGCTCCTAGAGCAGTACTTC.

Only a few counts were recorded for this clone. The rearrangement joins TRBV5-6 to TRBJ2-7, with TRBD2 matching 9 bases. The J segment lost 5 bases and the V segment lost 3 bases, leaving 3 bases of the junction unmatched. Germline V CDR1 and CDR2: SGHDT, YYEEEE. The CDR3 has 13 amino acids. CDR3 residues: CASSWGGGDEQYF. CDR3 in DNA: TGTGCCAGCAGCTGGGGCGGGGGGGACGAGCAGTACTTC.

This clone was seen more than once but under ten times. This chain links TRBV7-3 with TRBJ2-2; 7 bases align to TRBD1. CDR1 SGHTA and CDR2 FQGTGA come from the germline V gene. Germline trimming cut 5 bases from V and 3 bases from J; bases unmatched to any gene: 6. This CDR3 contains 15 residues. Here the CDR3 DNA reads TGTGCCAGCAGCCAGAACAGGGGTGACACCGGGGAGCTGTTTTTT. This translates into CASSQNRGDTGELFF.

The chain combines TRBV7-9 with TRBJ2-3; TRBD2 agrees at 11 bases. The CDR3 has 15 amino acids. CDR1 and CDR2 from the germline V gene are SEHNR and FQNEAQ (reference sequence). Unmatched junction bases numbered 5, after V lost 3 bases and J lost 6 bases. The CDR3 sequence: CASSFSGREWDTQYF. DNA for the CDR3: TGTGCCAGCAGCTTTAGCGGGAGGGAGTGGGATACGCAGTATTTT.

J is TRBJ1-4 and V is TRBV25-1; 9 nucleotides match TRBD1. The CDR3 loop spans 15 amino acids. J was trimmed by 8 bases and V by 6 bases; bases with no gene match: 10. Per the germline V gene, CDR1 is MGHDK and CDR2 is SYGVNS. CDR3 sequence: CASSSDGTGKEKLFF. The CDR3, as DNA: TGTGCCAGCAGCTCGGACGGGACAGGGAAGGAAAAACTGTTTTTT.

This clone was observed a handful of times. CDR3 coding DNA: TGTGCCAGCAGCTTGGAGGGTCTCAACGAGCAGTACTTC. As protein: CASSLEGLNEQYF. The gene calls are TRBV11-3 and TRBJ2-7, with a possible D match to TRBD2 (6 bases). The CDR3 runs to 13 residues. The ends were cut back, 3 bases at V and 5 bases at J, with 11 bases in the middle. Looked up from germline, CDR1 is SGHNT and CDR2 is YENEEA.

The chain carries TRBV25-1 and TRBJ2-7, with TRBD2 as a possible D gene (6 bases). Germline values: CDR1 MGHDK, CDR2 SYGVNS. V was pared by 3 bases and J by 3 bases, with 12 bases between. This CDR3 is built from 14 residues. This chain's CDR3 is CASSEGGNHYEQYF. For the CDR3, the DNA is TGTGCCAGCAGTGAGGGAGGAAACCACTACGAGCAGTACTTC.

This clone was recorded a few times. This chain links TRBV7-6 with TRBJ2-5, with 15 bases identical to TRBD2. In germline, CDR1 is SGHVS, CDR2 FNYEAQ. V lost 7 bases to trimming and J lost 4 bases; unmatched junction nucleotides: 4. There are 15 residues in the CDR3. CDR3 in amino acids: CASTRTSGRAETQYF. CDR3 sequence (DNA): TGTGCCAGCACTAGGACTAGCGGGAGGGCAGAGACCCAGTACTTC. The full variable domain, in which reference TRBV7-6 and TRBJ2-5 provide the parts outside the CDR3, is GAGVSQSPRYKVTKRGQDVALRCDPISGHVSLYWYRQALGQGPEFLTYFNYEAQQDKSGLPNDRFSAERPEGSISTLTIQRTEQRDSAMYRCASTRTSGRAETQYFGPGTRLLVL.

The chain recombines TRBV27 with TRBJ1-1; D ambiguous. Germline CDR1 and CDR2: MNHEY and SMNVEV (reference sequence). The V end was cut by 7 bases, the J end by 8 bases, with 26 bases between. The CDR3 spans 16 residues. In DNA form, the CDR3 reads TGTGCCAGCACAAAGCTACTTGGTAATTATCTGCAAGAAGCTTTCTTT. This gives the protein CASTKLLGNYLQEAFF.

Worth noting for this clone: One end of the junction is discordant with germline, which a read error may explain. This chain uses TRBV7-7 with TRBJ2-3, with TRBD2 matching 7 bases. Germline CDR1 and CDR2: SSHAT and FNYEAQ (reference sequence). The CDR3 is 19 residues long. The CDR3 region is CASSLGPPGTTPSTDTQYF. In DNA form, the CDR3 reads TGTGCTAGCAGCTTAGGGCCCCCTGGGACTACCCCTAGCACAGATACGCAGTATTTT. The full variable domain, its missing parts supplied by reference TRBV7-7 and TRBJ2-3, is GAGVSQSPRYKVTKRGQDVTLRCDPISSHATLYWYQQALGQGPEFLTYFNYEAQPDKSGLPSDRFSAERPEGSISTLTIQRTEQRDSAMYRCASSLGPPGTTPSTDTQYFGPGTRLTVL.

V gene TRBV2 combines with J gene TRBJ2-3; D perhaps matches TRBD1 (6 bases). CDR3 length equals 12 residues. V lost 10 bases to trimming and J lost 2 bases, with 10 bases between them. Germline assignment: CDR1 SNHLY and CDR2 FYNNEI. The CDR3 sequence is CATQGNTDTQYF. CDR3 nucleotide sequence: TGTGCCACTCAGGGGAACACAGATACGCAGTATTTT.

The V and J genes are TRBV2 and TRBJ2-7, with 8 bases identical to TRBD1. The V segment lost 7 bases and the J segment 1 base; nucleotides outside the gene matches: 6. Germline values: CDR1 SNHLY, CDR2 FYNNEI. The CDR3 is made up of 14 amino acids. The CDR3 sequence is CASIIGQGSYEQYF. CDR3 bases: TGTGCCAGCATAATAGGACAGGGATCCTACGAGCAGTACTTC.

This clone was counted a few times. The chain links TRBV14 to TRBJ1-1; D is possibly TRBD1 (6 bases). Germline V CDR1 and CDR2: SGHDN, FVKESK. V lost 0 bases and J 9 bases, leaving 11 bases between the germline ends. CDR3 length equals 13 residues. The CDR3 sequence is CASSQDQRGKAFF. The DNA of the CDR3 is TGTGCCAGCAGCCAAGATCAGAGGGGGAAAGCTTTCTTT.